The rows below give T cell receptor beta chains drawn from one sample of a study of cytomegalovirus exposure and HLA in healthy donors. TCRdb keeps only in-frame clones here, not all; method: immunoSEQ multiplex PCR. The sample shows some 110,000 clones, roughly 70% of them seen only once. The sequenced sample was PBMCs. The receptors originated from a man aged 30 to 39 in good health and CMV-seropositive. Each CDR3 is given with its conserved first and last residue. The order of the fields is CDR3 protein, CDR3 DNA, clone size, D gene, J gene, V gene. D genes are given only for firm matches. The size of a clone is reported for some rows only, either as once, few or many, or as a class for expanded clones.

CDR3 protein: CASSYSCRSGSSYNEQFF
CDR3 DNA: TGTGCCAGCAGTTACTCGTGTCGGAGCGGGAGCTCCTACAATGAGCAGTTCTTC
clone size: NA
D gene: TRBD2
J gene: TRBJ2-1
V gene: TRBV6-7

CDR3 protein: CASSSTSGGATDTQYF
CDR3 DNA: TGTGCCAGCAGCTCGACTAGCGGGGGGGCCACAGATACGCAGTATTTT
clone size: NA
D gene: TRBD2
J gene: TRBJ2-3
V gene: TRBV2

CDR3 protein: CASSEPAGWGRNTIYF
CDR3 DNA: TGTGCCAGCAGTGAACCCGCAGGTTGGGGGAGGAACACCATATATTTT
clone size: few
D gene: NA
J gene: TRBJ1-3
V gene: TRBV25-1

CDR3 protein: CASSELSGPIGPPLHF
CDR3 DNA: TGTGCCAGCAGTGAGTTGTCAGGGCCTATCGGGCCACCCCTCCACTTT
clone size: few
D gene: NA
J gene: TRBJ1-6
V gene: TRBV6-1

CDR3 protein: CASSLYNSPGGFSTEAFF
CDR3 DNA: TGTGCCAGCAGCTTATATAACTCGCCTGGAGGGTTTTCAACTGAAGCTTTCTTT
clone size: few
D gene: NA
J gene: TRBJ1-1
V gene: TRBV7-3

CDR3 protein: CAISDKAAGQGSPLHF
CDR3 DNA: TGTGCCATCAGTGATAAGGCGGCAGGGCAAGGTTCACCCCTCCACTTT
clone size: once
D gene: NA
J gene: TRBJ1-6
V gene: TRBV10-3

CDR3 protein: CASSLAGGTTDTQYF
CDR3 DNA: TGTGCCAGCAGCTTAGCGGGGGGCACTACGGATACGCAGTATTTT
clone size: NA
D gene: TRBD2
J gene: TRBJ2-3
V gene: TRBV7-3

CDR3 protein: CASSRGTGGPKNIQYF
CDR3 DNA: TGTGCCAGCAGCCGGGGGACAGGAGGGCCCAAAAACATTCAGTACTTC
clone size: once
D gene: TRBD1
J gene: TRBJ2-4
V gene: TRBV28

CDR3 protein: CASSARHGTSGGALQETQYF
CDR3 DNA: TGTGCCAGCAGCGCACGCCATGGGACTAGCGGGGGGGCCCTCCAAGAGACCCAGTACTTC
clone size: few
D gene: TRBD2
J gene: TRBJ2-5
V gene: TRBV11-3

CDR3 protein: CASSIGWGAEAFF
CDR3 DNA: TGCGCCAGCAGCATAGGGTGGGGGGCTGAAGCTTTCTTT
clone size: once
D gene: NA
J gene: TRBJ1-1
V gene: TRBV5-1

CDR3 protein: CASSPSGYYEQYF
CDR3 DNA: TGTGCCAGCAGTCCCAGCGGGTACTACGAGCAGTACTTC
clone size: NA
D gene: NA
J gene: TRBJ2-7
V gene: TRBV27

CDR3 protein: CASSPEWTGSYLSF
CDR3 DNA: TGCGCCAGCAGCCCTGAATGGACAGGGAGCTACTTGTCCTTC
clone size: few
D gene: TRBD1
J gene: TRBJ1-2
V gene: TRBV5-1

CDR3 protein: CASSSGMNTEAFF
CDR3 DNA: TGTGCCAGCAGCTCAGGGATGAACACTGAAGCTTTCTTT
clone size: NA
D gene: NA
J gene: TRBJ1-1
V gene: TRBV9

CDR3 protein: CASGPGTGVRGNQPQHF
CDR3 DNA: TGTGCTAGTGGTCCCGGGACAGGGGTTAGGGGCAATCAGCCCCAGCATTTT
clone size: NA
D gene: TRBD1
J gene: TRBJ1-5
V gene: TRBV12-5

CDR3 protein: CASTGTRANIQYF
CDR3 DNA: TGTGCTTCCACCGGGACTAGGGCAAACATTCAGTACTTC
clone size: NA
D gene: TRBD2
J gene: TRBJ2-4
V gene: TRBV30

CDR3 protein: CASSAQRNTEAFF
CDR3 DNA: TGTGCCAGTAGCGCACAGAGGAACACTGAAGCTTTCTTT
clone size: few
D gene: NA
J gene: TRBJ1-1
V gene: TRBV19

CDR3 protein: CASSLGDSPNEEPQHF
CDR3 DNA: TGCGCCAGCAGCTTGGGTGACAGTCCAAATGAGGAGCCCCAGCATTTT
clone size: NA
D gene: NA
J gene: TRBJ1-5
V gene: TRBV5-1

CDR3 protein: CASSPTPASGRLPYNEQFF
CDR3 DNA: TGTGCCAGCAGCCCAACCCCCGCTAGCGGGAGGCTACCCTACAATGAGCAGTTCTTC
clone size: few
D gene: TRBD2
J gene: TRBJ2-1
V gene: TRBV7-9

CDR3 protein: CSVSPGGRNSPLHF
CDR3 DNA: TGCAGCGTTTCCCCGGGGGGGCGTAATTCACCCCTCCACTTT
clone size: few
D gene: NA
J gene: TRBJ1-6
V gene: TRBV29-1

CDR3 protein: CASSVDRAANTEAFF
CDR3 DNA: TGTGCCAGCAGCGTCGACAGGGCCGCGAACACTGAAGCTTTCTTT
clone size: NA
D gene: TRBD1
J gene: TRBJ1-1
V gene: TRBV9

CDR3 protein: CASSLGLADQETQYF
CDR3 DNA: TGTGCCAGCAGCCTGGGACTAGCGGACCAAGAGACCCAGTACTTC
clone size: NA
D gene: TRBD2
J gene: TRBJ2-5
V gene: TRBV9

CDR3 protein: CSVASRGPSF
CDR3 DNA: TGCAGCGTTGCGTCGAGGGGGCCTTCCTTC
clone size: NA
D gene: TRBD1
J gene: TRBJ1-2
V gene: TRBV29-1

CDR3 protein: CASSLGSGTDTQYF
CDR3 DNA: TGTGCCAGCAGCTTAGGATCCGGGACAGATACGCAGTATTTT
clone size: NA
D gene: NA
J gene: TRBJ2-3
V gene: TRBV11-2

CDR3 protein: CASRSHQRLGPYEQYF
CDR3 DNA: TGTGCCAGTAGAAGCCACCAGCGACTAGGACCCTACGAGCAGTACTTC
clone size: NA
D gene: NA
J gene: TRBJ2-7
V gene: TRBV19

CDR3 protein: CASTGQHSQPQHF
CDR3 DNA: TGTGCCAGCACGGGACAGCACAGTCAGCCCCAGCATTTT
clone size: NA
D gene: NA
J gene: TRBJ1-5
V gene: TRBV21-1

CDR3 protein: CASLRDRAFLKEKLFF
CDR3 DNA: TGTGCCAGCCTCCGGGACAGGGCCTTTTTGAAGGAAAAACTGTTTTTT
clone size: NA
D gene: TRBD1
J gene: TRBJ1-4
V gene: TRBV2

CDR3 protein: CASSPGPLSRTASETQYF
CDR3 DNA: TGTGCCAGCTCACCCGGACCACTTAGCAGGACAGCGTCAGAGACCCAGTACTTC
clone size: few
D gene: NA
J gene: TRBJ2-5
V gene: TRBV18

CDR3 protein: CASREPVNTGELFF
CDR3 DNA: TGTGCCAGCAGAGAACCAGTGAACACCGGGGAGCTGTTTTTT
clone size: NA
D gene: NA
J gene: TRBJ2-2
V gene: TRBV6-5

CDR3 protein: CASSQGSSFFPYEQYF
CDR3 DNA: TGTGCCAGCAGCCAAGGGTCAAGTTTCTTTCCCTACGAGCAGTACTTC
clone size: NA
D gene: NA
J gene: TRBJ2-7
V gene: TRBV14

CDR3 protein: CASSLRGSGSTQYF
CDR3 DNA: TGTGCCAGCAGCTTAAGGGGTAGCGGGTCAACGCAGTATTTT
clone size: NA
D gene: TRBD2
J gene: TRBJ2-3
V gene: TRBV7-3

CDR3 protein: CASSTQGYGYTF
CDR3 DNA: TGTGCCAGCAGTACCCAGGGGTATGGCTACACCTTC
clone size: few
D gene: NA
J gene: TRBJ1-2
V gene: TRBV27

CDR3 protein: CASSFTGTEEYQETQYF
CDR3 DNA: TGCGCCAGCAGCTTTACCGGGACAGAAGAATACCAAGAGACCCAGTACTTC
clone size: NA
D gene: TRBD1
J gene: TRBJ2-5
V gene: TRBV5-1

CDR3 protein: CASSWDRGLDNYGYTF
CDR3 DNA: TGTGCCAGCAGTTGGGACAGGGGATTGGATAACTATGGCTACACCTTC
clone size: NA
D gene: TRBD1
J gene: TRBJ1-2
V gene: TRBV6-5

CDR3 protein: CASSSAAGAGNTIYF
CDR3 DNA: TGTGCCAGCAGCTCTGCGGCAGGGGCCGGAAACACCATATATTTT
clone size: NA
D gene: NA
J gene: TRBJ1-3
V gene: TRBV7-2

CDR3 protein: CASSSPPWREGFTDTQYF
CDR3 DNA: TGTGCCAGCAGTTCCCCTCCATGGCGGGAGGGATTCACAGATACGCAGTATTTT
clone size: NA
D gene: TRBD2
J gene: TRBJ2-3
V gene: TRBV27

CDR3 protein: CASSFLNGTSLLSGNTIYF
CDR3 DNA: TGCGCCAGCAGCTTCTTGAACGGGACATCGCTACTCTCTGGAAACACCATATATTTT
clone size: NA
D gene: NA
J gene: TRBJ1-3
V gene: TRBV5-1

CDR3 protein: CASSFLRRSYYGYTF
CDR3 DNA: TGTGCCAGCAGTTTCCTCCGCAGGTCTTACTATGGCTACACCTTC
clone size: once
D gene: NA
J gene: TRBJ1-2
V gene: TRBV28

CDR3 protein: CASSLYLAQAGANVLTF
CDR3 DNA: TGTGCCAGCAGCTTATACTTAGCGCAAGCTGGGGCCAACGTCCTGACTTTC
clone size: NA
D gene: NA
J gene: TRBJ2-6
V gene: TRBV11-3

CDR3 protein: CASSLESRVLSEQYF
CDR3 DNA: TGCGCCAGCAGCTTGGAAAGCAGGGTTTTGAGCGAGCAGTACTTC
clone size: NA
D gene: NA
J gene: TRBJ2-7
V gene: TRBV5-1

CDR3 protein: CASSESAGATLFHGYTF
CDR3 DNA: TGTGCCAGTAGTGAATCCGCAGGGGCGACCTTGTTCCATGGCTACACCTTC
clone size: NA
D gene: NA
J gene: TRBJ1-2
V gene: TRBV19

CDR3 protein: CASSLGLSGGEQYF
CDR3 DNA: TGTGCCAGCAGTCTCGGACTCTCGGGGGGAGAGCAGTACTTC
clone size: NA
D gene: TRBD2
J gene: TRBJ2-5
V gene: TRBV27

CDR3 protein: CSVEDLSPDTQYF
CDR3 DNA: TGCAGCGTTGAAGATCTGAGTCCAGATACGCAGTATTTT
clone size: NA
D gene: NA
J gene: TRBJ2-3
V gene: TRBV29-1

CDR3 protein: CASSYSRTGGDYGYTF
CDR3 DNA: TGTGCCAGCAGTTACTCGAGGACAGGGGGCGACTATGGCTACACCTTC
clone size: NA
D gene: TRBD1
J gene: TRBJ1-2
V gene: TRBV6-5

CDR3 protein: CASSLATSGGNYEETQYF
CDR3 DNA: TGTGCCAGCAGCTTAGCTACTAGCGGGGGGAATTATGAAGAGACCCAGTACTTC
clone size: once
D gene: TRBD2
J gene: TRBJ2-5
V gene: TRBV7-2

CDR3 protein: CASSSPGRTDTQYF
CDR3 DNA: TGTGCCAGCAGCTCCCCGGGAAGGACAGATACGCAGTATTTT
clone size: NA
D gene: NA
J gene: TRBJ2-3
V gene: TRBV5-5

CDR3 protein: CARCRGGIVRPYGYTF
CDR3 DNA: TGTGCCAGATGTAGGGGGGGTATCGTTCGACCCTATGGCTACACCTTC
clone size: NA
D gene: NA
J gene: TRBJ1-2
V gene: TRBV21-1

CDR3 protein: CASSKQFTFYGYTF
CDR3 DNA: TGTGCCAGCAGCAAACAGTTTACCTTCTATGGCTACACCTTC
clone size: NA
D gene: NA
J gene: TRBJ1-2
V gene: TRBV21-1

CDR3 protein: CASSPGQGSTDTQYF
CDR3 DNA: TGTGCCAGCAGCCCGGGACAGGGAAGCACAGATACGCAGTATTTT
clone size: NA
D gene: TRBD1
J gene: TRBJ2-3
V gene: TRBV11-2

CDR3 protein: CSAGQGARTEAFF
CDR3 DNA: TGCAGCGCTGGACAGGGGGCGCGAACTGAAGCTTTCTTT
clone size: NA
D gene: TRBD1
J gene: TRBJ1-1
V gene: TRBV29-1

CDR3 protein: CASSPQGASREQYF
CDR3 DNA: TGCGCCAGCAGTCCACAGGGGGCTAGTCGCGAGCAGTACTTC
clone size: few
D gene: TRBD1
J gene: TRBJ2-7
V gene: TRBV10-1

CDR3 protein: CASSQVGDRLSF
CDR3 DNA: TGCGCCAGCAGCCAAGTGGGGGACAGGTTATCCTTC
clone size: few
D gene: TRBD1
J gene: TRBJ2-4
V gene: TRBV4-1